This T cell receptor beta chain was sequenced during a study of tumor and adjacent non-tumor tissue in lung cancer. Overall study findings and caveats: Normal lung showed higher cumulative top 100 clone frequency than tumor.

This clonotype showed up just once. Its antigen is currently unknown. The library came from three nested PCR rounds adapted from ARM-PCR protocols. One entry per CDR3 protein, called by TCRdb with MiXCR from the multiplex PCR reads. The data contain 69,000 or so distinct CDR3 sequences, more than 70% of them singletons. RNA was extracted from bulk tissue without any cell sorting. The material sequenced was lung tumor tissue. The TCR was taken from a man in his 60s with non-small cell lung cancer.

CDR3 nucleotides: TGCAGTGCTAGAGATATATGGGGCGCCAGTCAGCCCCAGCATTTT. It specifies CSARDIWGASQPQHF. The chain has TRBV20-1 and TRBJ1-5, with D perhaps TRBD1 (5 bases). The germline V and J ends were trimmed by 0 bases and 6 bases, with 15 bases remaining between them. Germline V gene lookup returns CDR1 DFQATT and CDR2 SNEGSKA (reference sequence). The CDR3 length is 15 residues.